Described below is a single T cell receptor beta chain sequence and its context. This clone has just a few counts. Its antigen target is currently unknown. No qualities accompany the bases; no much larger clone lies one base away. V drops 6 bases and J drops 5 bases, leaving 22 bases in between. The CDR3 covers 16 residues, taking in both the cysteine and the phenylalanine. The entry retains the CDR3 DNA only, 48 bases that are in frame from base 1. Per the germline V gene, MDHEN is the CDR1 and SYDVKM is the CDR2. The data were obtained in a study of blood T cell repertoires in COVID-19 (TCRdb year 2020). Background for the entire study: Samples from collaborators originated in the United States, Italy and Spain and spanned both the acute and convalescent phases of COVID-19. The dataset comprised deeply sampled blood TCRbeta repertoires from subjects exposed to, actively infected with, or recovered from COVID-19. The repertoires were released in a freely available public database intended as a resource for research on the immune response to SARS-CoV-2. Samples came from the ongoing ImmuneRACE study (first 160 participants) plus 1,254 subjects from 6 global collaborators. Nearly every sample came with metadata listing a de-identified subject ID, COVID-19 status, age in years and sex. HLA class I and class II types, where available, came from metadata supplied by the sample provider rather than from assay-based typing. The prospective study material was composed of cDNA or gDNA derived from T cells, B-cell-depleted T cells, or PBMCs.

The immunoSEQ Assay, a bias-controlled multiplex PCR, was used to amplify TCRbeta CDR3 regions from genomic DNA. The study's own analysis went as follows. Within the assay, amplification of reference gene primers was used to estimate how many nucleated cells each sample contained. To quantify the absolute abundance of each unique TCRbeta CDR3 rearrangement, sequence reads were collapsed and filtered. For each sample, productive Simpson clonality was calculated as the square root of Simpson's diversity index across productive rearrangements. As stored in TCRdb, this immuneACCESS dataset retains in-frame rearrangements with V and J assigned. A fraction of the clones does not appear; measured against another copy, unresolved V genes explain less than half of the discrepancy, and the remainder lacks a known reason. V and J calls and clone size come straight from that table; D and trimming were deduced from the DNA. The sample yields about 71,000 clones; approximately 90% were counted once. 4.5% to 5.5% of the sample is taken by the ten largest.

What the work shows at the level of the full study, not this receptor alone: Clinical and demographic metadata were provided uncurated, with the amount varying by source and participant.

The collaborating institutions used their own protocols to collect whole blood in K2EDTA tubes. For TCRbeta analysis, collaborator samples were shipped as frozen whole blood, as isolated PBMCs, or as DNA extracted from either sample type. The sequence is built from TRBV28 and TRBJ1-2; TRBD1 is a possible D gene, resting on 5 matching bases. Sequenced: peripheral blood. The TCR originated in a woman between 18 and 29 years old with acute or convalescent COVID-19. The CDR3 is CASRGRTRTFTYGYTF. The DNA sequence reads TGTGCCAGCAGAGGGCGGACAAGGACCTTTACATATGGCTACACCTTC.